The present T cell receptor beta chain was sequenced within a study of blood T cell repertoires in COVID-19. V was shortened by 2 bases and J by 0 bases, with 11 bases between the two germline ends. Germline loops: CDR1 LNHDA, CDR2 SQIVND (reference sequence). The CDR3 extends over 16 amino acids. Per the study methods: By means of reference gene primer amplification, nucleated cell counts were estimated. Some clones are missing from TCRdb's copy, which holds only in-frame ones; the method was immunoSEQ multiplex PCR. V, J and clone size reflect that table, while D and trimming were determined from the DNA. The sample consists of fewer than 350,000 clones, around 85% of them appearing once.

The material sequenced was peripheral blood. The chain uses TRBV19 and TRBJ2-1; weak D call: TRBD2 (5 bases). This TCR derives from a woman aged 25 to 39 who had recovered from COVID-19. CDR3 in amino acids: CASSILGDSSYNEQFF. The CDR3, as DNA: TGTGCCAGTAGTATATTGGGAGATAGCTCCTACAATGAGCAGTTCTTC.